This T cell receptor beta chain is drawn from a study of T cell clones after liver transplantation. Study-level information: Liver transplant recipients had immunosuppression withdrawal attempted within 2 years. Tolerant meant at least one year fully off immunosuppression without liver enzymes above twice normal.

CD3+CD4+ and CD3+CD8+ cells were FACS-sorted from thawed unstimulated PBMCs. Profiling relied on immunoSEQ multiplex PCR, and the TCRdb table lists in-frame clones only, not all of them. The data show approximately 25,000 clones, about three quarters seen once. Broader study findings: Donor-reactive sequences fell more than third party-reactive ones, suggesting partial deletion.

Worth noting for this clone: The antigen is unknown.

Sequenced material: CD4+ T cells from blood, taken before liver transplant. The sequence came from a human donor who received a liver transplant.

Written as DNA, the CDR3 is TGTGCCAGCAGCTTGGGTGGCGGGGGGGCCAATAATGAGCAGTTCTTC. Amino acids: CASSLGGGGANNEQFF. The rearrangement uses TRBV5-4 and TRBJ2-1; 9 nucleotides line up with TRBD2. The CDR3 contains 16 residues. Germline trimming cut 0 bases from V and 7 bases from J; bases unmatched to any gene: 8. The V gene's germline CDR1 is SGHNT and CDR2 YYREEE (reference sequence).